This T cell receptor beta chain was sequenced in a study of T cell responses to AZD1222 COVID-19 vaccine. A word on this clone: Its antigen is not identified.

Assay: immunoSEQ multiplex PCR; the TCRdb copy retains only in-frame clones and omits some. The table includes over 150,000 clones, 70% to 90% detected once. Trimming stripped 5 bases from V and 0 bases from J, with 8 bases between. The CDR3 totals 15 residues. Germline V gene sequence: CDR1 SNHLY, CDR2 FYNNEI. Study results and limitations: Close to half of all spike-specific TCRs reportedly target regions of the variants that are unmutated.

This rearrangement joins TRBV2 to TRBJ1-6, with D hard to call. The receptor's source is an adult who received the AZD1222 COVID-19 vaccine. The sample in question was peripheral blood, obtained 28 days after the second AZD1222 dose. Written as DNA, the CDR3 is TGTGCCAGCAGTTTCAGGAGCTCCTATAATTCACCCCTCCACTTT. Translating gives CASSFRSSYNSPLHF.